This entry features one T cell receptor beta chain sequence. This clone was counted a few times. The specificity of this receptor is unknown. Base qualities are not recorded, but no much larger clone differs from it by a single base. From cysteine to phenylalanine, the CDR3 is 12 amino acids long. The kept DNA is CDR3 alone, 36 bases in frame from the first base. The germline V gene specifies SGHAT as CDR1 and FQNNGV as CDR2. V is cut by 3 bases and J by 5 bases, and the space between the germline ends is 6 bases. Each donor gave one peripheral blood draw, averaging about 100 mL, which was collected into heparinised tubes. A BD FACSAria II and a panel including CD45RO, CCR7, CD25, CD127, CD95 and CD27 were used to sort naive, central memory, regulatory and stem cell-like memory CD4+ T cells. Purity was above 98% for every sorted population. PBMCs were isolated right away by Lymphoprep density gradient centrifugation and were stained directly, without culture. To minimize batch effects, samples were stained and sorted in pairs, one healthy donor with one patient per experiment.

The data originate from a study of beta chain features in type 1 diabetes (dated by TCRdb to 2017 to 2018). With respect to the entire study: Patients and healthy donors did not differ in mean age, gender distribution, total cell number or subset yield. Regulatory and stem cell-like memory subsets were isolated from only 8 patients and roughly 8 healthy donors, whereas naive and central memory subsets came from all 28 donors. Across all samples, 107,917,701 sorted cells were examined, and cell number per subset correlated strongly with RNA yield. In the study, recently diagnosed type 1 diabetes patients and matched healthy donors were compared on the TCRB repertoires of their sorted circulating CD4+ T cell subsets. Overall study outcomes, separate from this receptor: At VDJ recombination sites, patients with type 1 diabetes made fewer insertions and deleted more nucleotides, a pattern implying thymic rearrangement abnormalities. PCR might favor shorter templates, but patient and control samples were amplified and corrected together, so any skew would affect both groups equally. Only small numbers of individuals were included in the HLA sub-analyses, which left unresolved whether HLA type had any influence on TCRB rearrangement. Because cDNA was sequenced instead of genomic DNA, activated cells with high expression could be over-represented, although the groups did not differ in activation or CD3 levels. A moderate but significant shortening of TCRB CDR3 length was observed in type 1 diabetes patients in all four CD4+ subsets. Naive, central memory and regulatory TCRB repertoires appeared to be more similar among patients than among healthy donors.

The High Capacity cDNA Reverse Transcription Kit was used to reverse transcribe all of the isolated RNA, meaning that expressed TCRB transcripts were what got sequenced. Deep immunoSEQ sequencing was performed on naive, central memory and regulatory T cell samples, with an average of roughly 3.5 million total reads per sample. Sorted cells were lysed in RLT buffer, and RNA was extracted using DNase-treated RNeasy Micro or Mini kits according to cell number. To prevent cross-contamination, every cell subset was processed on its own, while patient and healthy donor samples were processed together. The immunoSEQ multiplex PCR was used to amplify TCRB sequences from cDNA, generating 87-bp fragments that spanned the CDR3 region. The amplicons were sequenced using the Illumina HiSeq platform. On the study's bioinformatics: PCR bias was computationally corrected using synthetic template baselines, reads within Hamming distance 2 were collapsed, and singletons that could not be merged were discarded. Reads were aligned against IMGT to assign V, D and J genes, CDR3 length and insertions or deletions at six rearrangement sites. Within each subset, clonotype counts were normalized to the number of sorted cells before true diversity and Gini coefficients were calculated with the tcR R package. The overlap coefficient, calculated on TCRB nucleotide sequences, was used to measure repertoire sharing. As stored in TCRdb, this immuneACCESS dataset retains in-frame rearrangements with V and J assigned. A fraction of the clones does not appear; measured against another copy, unresolved V genes explain less than half of the discrepancy, and the remainder lacks a known reason. The D gene and trimming were derived from the DNA, and the V and J assignments and clone size from that table. The sample profile shows tens of thousands of clones; approximately 69% of them were found once. The biggest ten clones account for roughly 4.2% of the sample.

The clonotype was recovered from a man younger than 35 with type 1 diabetes. The chain is made from TRBV11-2 and TRBJ2-3; too little of a D gene remains to name it. Material for sequencing was Tregs from blood. This specimen's cell subset or site label, interpreted: regulatory CD4+ T cells. The CDR3 region has the sequence CASSFFRDTQYF. The DNA reads as follows: TGTGCCAGCAGCTTTTTTCGAGATACGCAGTATTTT.